These 10 T cell receptor beta chains came from one sample sequenced in a study of identical twins. TCRdb used MiXCR to reprocess the 5' RACE reads, holding one entry per CDR3 protein. The table records over 550,000 distinct CDR3 sequences, less than 9% of them present only once. This sample also appeared in a second study, on yellow fever vaccine responses in identical twins.

The source material was PBMCs. These receptors were collected from a woman aged 18 to 35 in good health.

This clonotype was recorded at least ten times. The rearrangement links TRBV12-3 or TRBV12-4 to TRBJ1-5; possibly TRBD1 for D (5 bases). This CDR3 is built from 15 residues. Trimming took 1 base from V and 5 from J, leaving 12 bases between them. The CDR3 loop reads CASSLGGVGDQPQHF. The CDR3 nucleotides are TGTGCCAGCAGTTTAGGAGGGGTCGGAGATCAGCCCCAGCATTTT.

This clonotype was recorded many times. The CDR3 reads CASSYSISGSFTDTQYF. As DNA, the CDR3 is TGTGCCAGCAGTTACTCGATATCTGGATCTTTCACAGATACGCAGTATTTT. The V and J genes are TRBV6-5 and TRBJ2-3; the D is unclear. Trimming took off 0 bases at V and 2 bases at J, with 15 bases between the two ends. Germline CDR1 MNHEY, CDR2 SVGAGI. The CDR3 extends over 17 amino acids.

This clonotype was seen a few times. The CDR3 region is CASSQDPWTGRLIPNEKLFF. DNA for the CDR3: TGTGCCAGCAGCCAAGATCCCTGGACAGGGAGGTTGATACCCAATGAAAAACTGTTTTTT. The chain carries TRBV14 and TRBJ1-4, with 8 bases identical to TRBD1. Germline V gene data show CDR1 as SGHDN and CDR2 as FVKESK. The CDR3 spans 20 residues. With 0 bases clipped from V and 5 bases from J, the junction kept 17 bases outside the gene matches.

This clonotype was seen ten or more times. This chain joins TRBV20-1 and TRBJ2-2; 11 positions match TRBD2. From germline, CDR1 is DFQATT and CDR2 SNEGSKA (reference sequence). Unmatched junction bases numbered 5, after V lost 2 bases and J lost 3 bases. The CDR3 sequence is 16 residues long. In DNA, the CDR3 is TGCAGTGCTAGACCTAGCGGGAGGTTGGACACCGGGGAGCTGTTTTTT. Its translation: CSARPSGRLDTGELFF.

The chain combines TRBV12-3 or TRBV12-4 with TRBJ2-1; 7 nucleotides match TRBD2. The CDR3 length is 15 residues. V dropped 7 bases and J dropped 3; count of bases not matched to a gene: 9. For the CDR3, the DNA is TGTGCCAGCACTCAATCCGGGGACTACTACAATGAGCAGTTCTTC. Translating gives CASTQSGDYYNEQFF.

The J gene is TRBJ2-7, the V gene TRBV6-1; no clear D. Germline V gene lookup returns CDR1 MNHNS and CDR2 SASEGT. Between the trimmed V and J ends, which lost 10 bases and 0 bases, there was a span of 10 bases. CDR3 length: 12 residues. CDR3 protein: CATSWASYEQYF. The CDR3 coding sequence is TGTGCCACTTCCTGGGCCTCCTACGAGCAGTACTTC.

V gene TRBV19 combines with J gene TRBJ1-1, with D perhaps matching TRBD1 (6 bases). V lost 10 bases and J 0 bases, leaving 18 bases between the germline ends. CDR3 length: 15 residues. The germline CDR1 and CDR2 sequences are LNHDA and SQIVND (reference sequence). The CDR3 sequence: CATITGSYMNTEAFF. The CDR3 coding sequence is TGTGCCACAATAACAGGGAGCTATATGAACACTGAAGCTTTCTTT.

This clonotype turned up a few times. This CDR3 reads CASTLLAVNTGELFF. CDR3 sequence (DNA): TGTGCCAGCACCCTTCTAGCGGTGAACACCGGGGAGCTGTTTTTT. The chain is built from TRBV2 and TRBJ2-2; 7 bases align to TRBD2. This CDR3 is built from 15 residues. The V segment lost 7 bases and the J segment 1 base; nucleotides outside the gene matches: 6. Germline-derived CDR1 and CDR2 are SNHLY and FYNNEI.

V is TRBV20-1 and J is TRBJ2-3; TRBD2 is a possible D gene (6 bases). The CDR3 contains 14 residues. CDR1 and CDR2 (germline): DFQATT, SNEGSKA (reference sequence). Trimming cost V 6 bases and J 0 bases, with 13 bases left between them. CDR3 sequence (DNA): TGCAGTGCCCTGGACTACCTAAGCACAGATACGCAGTATTTT. Protein sequence: CSALDYLSTDTQYF.

The chain uses TRBV28 and TRBJ2-2; TRBD1 might be the D (6 bases). Trimming took 6 bases from V and 2 from J, leaving 22 bases between them. CDR3 length: 18 amino acids. Germline-derived CDR1 and CDR2 are MDHEN and SYDVKM. This CDR3 reads CASSSPLGAGENTGELFF. The CDR3 coding sequence is TGTGCCAGCAGCTCCCCGTTGGGCGCAGGGGAAAACACCGGGGAGCTGTTTTTT.